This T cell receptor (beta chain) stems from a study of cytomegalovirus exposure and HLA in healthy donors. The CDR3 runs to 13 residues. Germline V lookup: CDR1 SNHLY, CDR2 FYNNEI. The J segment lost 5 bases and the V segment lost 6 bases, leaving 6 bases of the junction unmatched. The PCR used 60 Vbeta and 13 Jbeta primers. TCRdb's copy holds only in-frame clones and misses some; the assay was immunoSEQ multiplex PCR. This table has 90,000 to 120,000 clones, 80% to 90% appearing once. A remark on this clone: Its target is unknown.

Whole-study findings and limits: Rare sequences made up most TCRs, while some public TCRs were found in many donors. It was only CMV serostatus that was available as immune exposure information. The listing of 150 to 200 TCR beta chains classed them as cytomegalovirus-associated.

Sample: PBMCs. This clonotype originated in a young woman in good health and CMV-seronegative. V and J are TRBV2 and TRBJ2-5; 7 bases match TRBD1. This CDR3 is CASSGTAVETQYF. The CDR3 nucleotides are TGTGCCAGCAGCGGGACAGCCGTGGAGACCCAGTACTTC.